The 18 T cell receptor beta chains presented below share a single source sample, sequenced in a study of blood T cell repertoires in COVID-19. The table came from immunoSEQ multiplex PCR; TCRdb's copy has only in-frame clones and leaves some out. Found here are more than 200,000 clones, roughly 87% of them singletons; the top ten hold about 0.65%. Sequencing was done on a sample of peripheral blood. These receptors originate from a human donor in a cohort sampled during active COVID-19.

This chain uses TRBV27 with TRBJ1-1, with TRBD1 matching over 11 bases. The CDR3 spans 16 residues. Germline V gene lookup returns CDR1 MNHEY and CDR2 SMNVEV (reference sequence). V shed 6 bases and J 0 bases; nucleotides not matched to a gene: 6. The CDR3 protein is CASRPDRGPMNTEAFF. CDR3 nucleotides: TGTGCCAGCAGGCCGGACAGGGGGCCCATGAACACTGAAGCTTTCTTT.

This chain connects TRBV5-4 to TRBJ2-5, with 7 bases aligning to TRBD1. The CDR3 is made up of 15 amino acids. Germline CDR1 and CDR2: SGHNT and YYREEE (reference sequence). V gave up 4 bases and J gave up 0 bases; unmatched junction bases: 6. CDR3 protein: CASSHRDSYQETQYF. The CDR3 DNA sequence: TGTGCCAGCAGCCACCGGGACAGTTACCAAGAGACCCAGTACTTC.

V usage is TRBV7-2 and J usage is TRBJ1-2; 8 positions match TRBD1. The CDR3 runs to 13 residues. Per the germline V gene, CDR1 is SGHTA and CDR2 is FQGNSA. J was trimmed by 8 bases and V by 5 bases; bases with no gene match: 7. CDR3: CASSAGQGLGYTF. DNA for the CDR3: TGTGCCAGCAGCGCCGGACAGGGCTTGGGCTACACCTTC.

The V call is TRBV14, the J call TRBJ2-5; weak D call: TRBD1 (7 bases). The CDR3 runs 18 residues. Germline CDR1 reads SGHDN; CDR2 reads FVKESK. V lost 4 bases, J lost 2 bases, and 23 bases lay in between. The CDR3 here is CASSPGQLGGGVQETQYF. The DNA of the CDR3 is TGTGCCAGCAGCCCCGGACAGCTAGGGGGCGGGGTACAAGAGACCCAGTACTTC. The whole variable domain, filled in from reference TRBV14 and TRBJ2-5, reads EAGVTQFPSHSVIEKGQTVTLRCDPISGHDNLYWYRRVMGKEIKFLLHFVKESKQDESGMPNNRFLAERTGGTYSTLKVQPAELEDSGVYFCASSPGQLGGGVQETQYFGPGTRLLVL.

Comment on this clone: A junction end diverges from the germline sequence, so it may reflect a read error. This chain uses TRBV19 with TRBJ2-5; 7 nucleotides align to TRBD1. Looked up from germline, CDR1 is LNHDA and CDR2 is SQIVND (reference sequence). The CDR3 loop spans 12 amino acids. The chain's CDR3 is CASGDRQEAQYF. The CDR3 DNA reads TGTGCCAGTGGGGACAGACAAGAGGCCCAGTACTTC.

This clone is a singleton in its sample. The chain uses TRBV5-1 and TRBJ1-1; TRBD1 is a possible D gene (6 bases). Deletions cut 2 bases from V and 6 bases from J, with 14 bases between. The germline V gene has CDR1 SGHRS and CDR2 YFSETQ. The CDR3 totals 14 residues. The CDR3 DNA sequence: TGCGCCAGCAGCTTTTACAGGGATGAGGCTGAAGCTTTCTTT. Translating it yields CASSFYRDEAEAFF. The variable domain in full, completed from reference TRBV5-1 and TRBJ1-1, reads KAGVTQTPRYLIKTRGQQVTLSCSPISGHRSVSWYQQTPGQGLQFLFEYFSETQRNKGNFPGRFSGRQFSNSRSEMNVSTLELGDSALYLCASSFYRDEAEAFFGQGTRLTVV.

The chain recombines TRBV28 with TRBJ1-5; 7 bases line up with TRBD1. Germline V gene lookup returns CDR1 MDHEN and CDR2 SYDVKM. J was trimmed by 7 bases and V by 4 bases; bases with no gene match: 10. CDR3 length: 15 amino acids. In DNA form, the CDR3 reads TGTGCCAGCAGTTGGGCAGGGGGTCTTCGGCAGCCCCAGCATTTT. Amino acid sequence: CASSWAGGLRQPQHF.

The CDR3 DNA reads TGTGCCAGTAAAAAGGGACAGGGGTCCGTTCAGCCCCAGCATTTT. Translation: CASKKGQGSVQPQHF. The rearrangement links TRBV19 to TRBJ1-5, with 10 bases identical to TRBD1. The V gene end was trimmed by 7 bases and the J gene end by 6 bases; junction bases not matched to a gene: 9. CDR1 and CDR2 (germline): LNHDA, SQIVND (reference sequence). The CDR3 is made up of 15 amino acids.

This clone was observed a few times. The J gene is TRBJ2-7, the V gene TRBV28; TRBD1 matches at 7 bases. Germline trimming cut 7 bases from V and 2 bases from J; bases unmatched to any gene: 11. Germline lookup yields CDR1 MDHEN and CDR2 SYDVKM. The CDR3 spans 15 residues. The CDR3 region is CASTGPGQLTYEQYF. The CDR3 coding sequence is TGTGCCAGCACCGGGCCGGGACAGCTCACCTACGAGCAGTACTTC.

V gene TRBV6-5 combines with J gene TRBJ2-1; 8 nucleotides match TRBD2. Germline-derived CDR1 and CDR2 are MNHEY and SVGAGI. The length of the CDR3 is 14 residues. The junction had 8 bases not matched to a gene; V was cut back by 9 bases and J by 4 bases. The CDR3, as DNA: TGTGCCAGTTCGGCGCGGGGGGCATACAATGAGCAGTTCTTC. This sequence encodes CASSARGAYNEQFF.

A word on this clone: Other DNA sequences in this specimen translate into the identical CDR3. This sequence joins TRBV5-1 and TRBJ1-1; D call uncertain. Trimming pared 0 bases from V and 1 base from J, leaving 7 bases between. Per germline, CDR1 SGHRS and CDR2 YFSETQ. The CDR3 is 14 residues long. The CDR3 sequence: CASSLGQANTEAFF. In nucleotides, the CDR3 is TGCGCCAGCAGCTTGGGACAAGCGAACACTGAAGCTTTCTTT. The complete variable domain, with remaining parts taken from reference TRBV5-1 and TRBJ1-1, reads KAGVTQTPRYLIKTRGQQVTLSCSPISGHRSVSWYQQTPGQGLQFLFEYFSETQRNKGNFPGRFSGRQFSNSRSEMNVSTLELGDSALYLCASSLGQANTEAFFGQGTRLTVV.

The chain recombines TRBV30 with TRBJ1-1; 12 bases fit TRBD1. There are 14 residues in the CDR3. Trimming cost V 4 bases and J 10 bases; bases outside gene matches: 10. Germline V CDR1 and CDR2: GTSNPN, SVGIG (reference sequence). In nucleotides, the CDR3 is TGTGCCTGGACCCGGGACAGGGGGCGTAGGGCAGCTTTCTTT. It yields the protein CAWTRDRGRRAAFF.

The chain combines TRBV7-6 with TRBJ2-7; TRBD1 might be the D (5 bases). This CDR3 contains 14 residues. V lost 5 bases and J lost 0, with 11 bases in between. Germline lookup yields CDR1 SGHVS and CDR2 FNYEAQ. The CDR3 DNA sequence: TGTGCCAGCAGCCCCCTGACAGTCTCCTACGAGCAGTACTTC. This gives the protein CASSPLTVSYEQYF.

The CDR3 spells CASSLTPSGRAWNEQFF. CDR3 sequence (DNA): TGTGCCAGCAGCTTAACTCCAAGCGGGAGGGCCTGGAATGAGCAGTTCTTC. The genes are TRBV7-3 and TRBJ2-1; 10 bases line up with TRBD2. Per germline, CDR1 SGHTA and CDR2 FQGTGA. The V and J ends lost 0 bases and 7 bases, in that order; junction bases with no gene match: 9. This CDR3 is 17 amino acids long.

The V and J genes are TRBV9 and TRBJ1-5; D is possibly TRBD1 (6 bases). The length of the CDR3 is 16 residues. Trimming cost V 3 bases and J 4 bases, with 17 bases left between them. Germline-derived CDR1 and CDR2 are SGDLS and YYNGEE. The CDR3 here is CASSAGGGLENQPQHF. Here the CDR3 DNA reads TGTGCCAGCAGCGCGGGAGGGGGTTTGGAGAATCAGCCCCAGCATTTT.

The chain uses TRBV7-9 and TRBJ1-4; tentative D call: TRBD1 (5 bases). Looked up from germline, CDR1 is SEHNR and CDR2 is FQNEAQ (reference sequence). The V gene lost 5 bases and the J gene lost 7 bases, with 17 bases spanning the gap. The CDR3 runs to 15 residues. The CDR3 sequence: CASSPGRGEGEKLFF. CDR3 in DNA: TGTGCCAGCAGCCCAGGACGGGGGGAGGGTGAAAAACTGTTTTTT.

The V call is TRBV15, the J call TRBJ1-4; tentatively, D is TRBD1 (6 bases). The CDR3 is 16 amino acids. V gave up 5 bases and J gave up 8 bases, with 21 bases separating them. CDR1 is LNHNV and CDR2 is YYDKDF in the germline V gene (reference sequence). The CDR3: CATSLPLHRVWEKLFF. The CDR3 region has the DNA TGTGCCACCAGCCTCCCCCTTCACAGGGTTTGGGAAAAACTGTTTTTT.

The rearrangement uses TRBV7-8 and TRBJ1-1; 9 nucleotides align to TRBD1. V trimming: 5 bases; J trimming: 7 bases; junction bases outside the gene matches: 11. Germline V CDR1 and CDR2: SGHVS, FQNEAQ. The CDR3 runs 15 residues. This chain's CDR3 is CASSRLRDRAHEAFF. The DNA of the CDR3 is TGTGCCAGCAGCCGACTTAGGGACAGGGCGCATGAAGCTTTCTTT.